A selection of T cell receptor beta chains follows, all from one sample in a study of radiotherapy plus CTLA-4 blockade in lung cancer. Assay: immunoSEQ multiplex PCR; the TCRdb copy retains only in-frame clones and omits some. In the table there are 30,000 or so clones, around 70% of which are singletons. Material: peripheral blood, obtained from a patient treated with radiotherapy plus ipilimumab. The receptors stem from a human donor with non-small cell lung cancer whose response to radiotherapy plus ipilimumab could not be evaluated. The CDR3 runs from the conserved cysteine through the conserved F or W. Each record gives: clone size, J gene, V gene, CDR3 length, D gene, CDR3 DNA, CDR3 protein. A D gene is named only where the DNA matches it firmly. Clone size appears in some rows only: once, few, many, or a class for an expanded clone.

clone size: NA; J gene: TRBJ2-1; V gene: TRBV11-2; CDR3 length: 13; D gene: NA; CDR3 DNA: TGTGCCAGCAGCAACGACAGATTGGGGGAGCAGTTCTTC; CDR3 protein: CASSNDRLGEQFF
clone size: NA; J gene: TRBJ2-1; V gene: TRBV7-6; CDR3 length: 15; D gene: NA; CDR3 DNA: TGTGCCAGCAGCAAGGGACACAACTCCTACAATGAGCAGTTCTTC; CDR3 protein: CASSKGHNSYNEQFF
clone size: NA; J gene: TRBJ1-2; V gene: TRBV29-1; CDR3 length: 14; D gene: TRBD1; CDR3 DNA: TGCAGCGTTGGGATACAGGGGGCTAACTATGGCTACACCTTC; CDR3 protein: CSVGIQGANYGYTF
clone size: few; J gene: TRBJ1-5; V gene: TRBV6-5; CDR3 length: 12; D gene: NA; CDR3 DNA: TGTGCCAGCAGTCAGAGGGTTCAGCCCCAGCATTTT; CDR3 protein: CASSQRVQPQHF
clone size: NA; J gene: TRBJ2-3; V gene: TRBV5-1; CDR3 length: 15; D gene: NA; CDR3 DNA: TGCGCCAGCAGCTTGGGGAGGGGAGGCACAGATACGCAGTATTTT; CDR3 protein: CASSLGRGGTDTQYF
clone size: NA; J gene: TRBJ2-7; V gene: TRBV5-1; CDR3 length: 15; D gene: TRBD1; CDR3 DNA: TGCGCCAGCAGCTCACCAGACAGGGACCCCTACGAGCAGTACTTC; CDR3 protein: CASSSPDRDPYEQYF
clone size: NA; J gene: TRBJ2-3; V gene: TRBV27; CDR3 length: 15; D gene: TRBD1; CDR3 DNA: TGTGCCAGCAGTTTCACAGGGGGAAACGCAGATACGCAGTATTTT; CDR3 protein: CASSFTGGNADTQYF
clone size: NA; J gene: TRBJ1-6; V gene: TRBV10-2; CDR3 length: 15; D gene: TRBD1; CDR3 DNA: TGCGCCAGCAGGACAGGGACAGGGTGGAATTCACCCCTCCACTTT; CDR3 protein: CASRTGTGWNSPLHF
clone size: NA; J gene: TRBJ1-1; V gene: TRBV4-3; CDR3 length: 13; D gene: NA; CDR3 DNA: TGCGCCAGCAGCCGGAGGGGGGGCACTGAAGCTTTCTTT; CDR3 protein: CASSRRGGTEAFF
clone size: NA; J gene: TRBJ2-7; V gene: TRBV5-1; CDR3 length: 15; D gene: TRBD2; CDR3 DNA: TGCGCCAGCAGGGCTTCGCGGGAGGACTCCTACGAGCAGTACTTC; CDR3 protein: CASRASREDSYEQYF
clone size: NA; J gene: TRBJ2-3; V gene: TRBV7-2; CDR3 length: 16; D gene: TRBD2; CDR3 DNA: TGTGCCAGCAGCTTAAACGGGCTAGCGGGAGTTGATACGCAGTATTTT; CDR3 protein: CASSLNGLAGVDTQYF
clone size: few; J gene: TRBJ1-2; V gene: TRBV7-9; CDR3 length: 12; D gene: NA; CDR3 DNA: TGTGCCATCGAAGTGGGGGCGTATGGCTACACCTTC; CDR3 protein: CAIEVGAYGYTF
clone size: NA; J gene: TRBJ1-1; V gene: TRBV30; CDR3 length: 15; D gene: NA; CDR3 DNA: TGTGCCTGGAGTGTACAGTCCGGGGTTGACACTGAAGCTTTCTTT; CDR3 protein: CAWSVQSGVDTEAFF
clone size: NA; J gene: TRBJ2-5; V gene: TRBV7-9; CDR3 length: 14; D gene: NA; CDR3 DNA: TGTGCCAGCAGCTTCACAAATAATCAAGAGACCCAGTACTTC; CDR3 protein: CASSFTNNQETQYF
clone size: NA; J gene: TRBJ2-7; V gene: TRBV11-2; CDR3 length: 13; D gene: NA; CDR3 DNA: TGTGCCAGCAGCTTGGACAGAACCTACGAGCAGTACTTC; CDR3 protein: CASSLDRTYEQYF